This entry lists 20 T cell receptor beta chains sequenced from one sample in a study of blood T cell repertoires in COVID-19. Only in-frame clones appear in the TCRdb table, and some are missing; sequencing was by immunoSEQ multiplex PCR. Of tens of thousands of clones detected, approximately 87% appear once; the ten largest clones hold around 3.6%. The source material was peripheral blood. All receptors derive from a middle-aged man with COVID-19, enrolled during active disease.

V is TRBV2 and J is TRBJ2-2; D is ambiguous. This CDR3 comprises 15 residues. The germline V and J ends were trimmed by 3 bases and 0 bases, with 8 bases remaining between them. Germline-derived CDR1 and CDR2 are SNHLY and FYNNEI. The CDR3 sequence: CASSDGLSNTGELFF. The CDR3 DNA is TGTGCCAGCAGTGATGGCTTATCGAACACCGGGGAGCTGTTTTTT.

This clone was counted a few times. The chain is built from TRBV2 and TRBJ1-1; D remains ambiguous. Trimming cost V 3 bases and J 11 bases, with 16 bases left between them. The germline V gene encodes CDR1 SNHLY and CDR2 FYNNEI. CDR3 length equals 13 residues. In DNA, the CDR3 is TGTGCCAGCAGTGAGGAGTCTTCCTGGAGGGCTTTCTTT. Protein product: CASSEESSWRAFF.

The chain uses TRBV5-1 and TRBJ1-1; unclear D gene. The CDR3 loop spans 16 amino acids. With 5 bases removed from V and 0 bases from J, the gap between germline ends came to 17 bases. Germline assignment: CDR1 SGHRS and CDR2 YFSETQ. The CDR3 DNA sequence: TGCGCCAGCAGACTCGGCAGGATGAACATGAACACTGAAGCTTTCTTT. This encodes CASRLGRMNMNTEAFF.

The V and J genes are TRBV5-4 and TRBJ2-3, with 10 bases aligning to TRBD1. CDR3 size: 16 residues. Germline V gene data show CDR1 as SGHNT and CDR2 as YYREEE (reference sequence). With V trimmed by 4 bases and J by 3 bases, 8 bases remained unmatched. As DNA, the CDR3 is TGTGCCAGCAGCCGCCCGGGACAGGGGATAACAGATACGCAGTATTTT. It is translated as CASSRPGQGITDTQYF.

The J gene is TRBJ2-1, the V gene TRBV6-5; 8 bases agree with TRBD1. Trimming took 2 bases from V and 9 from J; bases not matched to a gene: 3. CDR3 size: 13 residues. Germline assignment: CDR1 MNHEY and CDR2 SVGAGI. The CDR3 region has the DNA TGTGCCAGCAGTTACCCAGGGGGCGGTGAGCAGTTCTTC. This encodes CASSYPGGGEQFF.

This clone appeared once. The CDR3 protein is CASSIGGRETQYF. CDR3 coding DNA: TGTGCCAGTAGTATTGGGGGGAGGGAGACCCAGTACTTC. This chain links TRBV19 with TRBJ2-5; perhaps TRBD2 as D (6 bases). The CDR3 runs 13 residues. Germline V gives CDR1 LNHDA, CDR2 SQIVND (reference sequence). V shed 3 bases and J shed 5 bases, with 10 bases lying between them. Drawing the rest from reference TRBV19 and TRBJ2-5, the complete variable domain is DGGITQSPKYLFRKEGQNVTLSCEQNLNHDAMYWYRQDPGQGLRLIYYSQIVNDFQKGDIAEGYSVSREKKESFPLTVTSAQKNPTAFYLCASSIGGRETQYFGPGTRLLVL.

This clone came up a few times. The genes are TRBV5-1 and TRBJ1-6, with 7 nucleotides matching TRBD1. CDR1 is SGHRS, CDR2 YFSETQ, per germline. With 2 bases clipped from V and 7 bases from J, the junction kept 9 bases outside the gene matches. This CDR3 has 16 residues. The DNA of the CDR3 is TGCGCCAGCAGCTTAGGGGGCCGTCTGTCGAATTCACCCCTCCACTTT. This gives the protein CASSLGGRLSNSPLHF. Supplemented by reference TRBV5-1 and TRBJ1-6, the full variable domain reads KAGVTQTPRYLIKTRGQQVTLSCSPISGHRSVSWYQQTPGQGLQFLFEYFSETQRNKGNFPGRFSGRQFSNSRSEMNVSTLELGDSALYLCASSLGGRLSNSPLHFGNGTRLTVT.

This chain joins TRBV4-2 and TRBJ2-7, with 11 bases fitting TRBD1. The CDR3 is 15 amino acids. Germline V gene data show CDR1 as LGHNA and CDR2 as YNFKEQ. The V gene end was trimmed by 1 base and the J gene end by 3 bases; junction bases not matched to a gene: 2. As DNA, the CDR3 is TGTGCCAGCAGCCAAGGGGACAGGGGGGACTACGAGCAGTACTTC. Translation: CASSQGDRGDYEQYF.

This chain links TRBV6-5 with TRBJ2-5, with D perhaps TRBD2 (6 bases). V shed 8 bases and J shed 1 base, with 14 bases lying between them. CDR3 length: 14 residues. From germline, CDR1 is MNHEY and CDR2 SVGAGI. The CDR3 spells CASSLADIQETQYF. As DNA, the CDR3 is TGTGCCAGCTCTTTAGCGGATATCCAAGAGACCCAGTACTTC.

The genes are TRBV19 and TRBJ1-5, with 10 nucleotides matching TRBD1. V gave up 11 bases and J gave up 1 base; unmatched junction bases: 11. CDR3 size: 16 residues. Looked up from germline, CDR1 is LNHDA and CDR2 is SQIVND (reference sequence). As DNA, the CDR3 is TGTGCCTCGAGAAGGGGACAGGGGTTGAGCAATCAGCCCCAGCATTTT. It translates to CASRRGQGLSNQPQHF.

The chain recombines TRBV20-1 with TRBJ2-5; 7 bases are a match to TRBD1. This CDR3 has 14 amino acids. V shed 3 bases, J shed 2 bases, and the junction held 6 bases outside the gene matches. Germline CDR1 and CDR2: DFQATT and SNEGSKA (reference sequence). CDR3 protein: CSASRGTAQETQYF. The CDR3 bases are TGCAGTGCTAGTAGGGGGACAGCTCAAGAGACCCAGTACTTC.

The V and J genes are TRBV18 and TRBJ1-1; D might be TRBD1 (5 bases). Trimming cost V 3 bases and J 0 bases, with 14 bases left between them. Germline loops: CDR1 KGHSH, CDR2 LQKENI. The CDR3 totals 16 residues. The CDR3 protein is CASSPSWGVVNTEAFF. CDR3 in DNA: TGTGCCAGCTCACCGTCCTGGGGGGTCGTGAACACTGAAGCTTTCTTT.

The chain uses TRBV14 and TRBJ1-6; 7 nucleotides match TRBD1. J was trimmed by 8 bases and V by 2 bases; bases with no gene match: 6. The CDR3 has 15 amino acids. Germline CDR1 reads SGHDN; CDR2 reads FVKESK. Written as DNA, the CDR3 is TGTGCCAGCAGCCAACTGACAGGGACTTATTCACCCCTCCACTTT. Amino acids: CASSQLTGTYSPLHF.

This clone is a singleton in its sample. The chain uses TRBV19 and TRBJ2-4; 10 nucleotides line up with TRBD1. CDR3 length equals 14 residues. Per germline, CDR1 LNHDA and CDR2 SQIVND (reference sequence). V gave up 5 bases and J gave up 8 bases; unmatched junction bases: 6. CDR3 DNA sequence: TGTGCCAGTAGTCCAGGGACAGGGGAGGACATTCAGTACTTC. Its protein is CASSPGTGEDIQYF.

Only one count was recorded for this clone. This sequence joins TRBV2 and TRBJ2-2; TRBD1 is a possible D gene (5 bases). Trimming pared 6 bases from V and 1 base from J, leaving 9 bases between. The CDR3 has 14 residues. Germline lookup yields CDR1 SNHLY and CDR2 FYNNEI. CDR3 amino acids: CASRKTVNTGELFF. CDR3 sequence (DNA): TGTGCCAGCAGGAAGACAGTGAACACCGGGGAGCTGTTTTTT.

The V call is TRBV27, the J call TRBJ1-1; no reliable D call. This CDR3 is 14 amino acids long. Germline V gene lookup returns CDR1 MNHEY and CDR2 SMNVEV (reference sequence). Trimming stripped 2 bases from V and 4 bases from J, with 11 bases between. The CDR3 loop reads CASSLRRAGTEAFF. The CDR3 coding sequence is TGTGCCAGCAGTTTACGGAGGGCGGGCACTGAAGCTTTCTTT.

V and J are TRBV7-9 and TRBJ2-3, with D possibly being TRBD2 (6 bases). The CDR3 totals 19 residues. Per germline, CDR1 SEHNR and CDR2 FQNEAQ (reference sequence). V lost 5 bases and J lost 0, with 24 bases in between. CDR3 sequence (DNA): TGTGCCAGCAGCCCAGGTGCCAGCGGGCTACGCCCGAGCACAGATACGCAGTATTTT. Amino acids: CASSPGASGLRPSTDTQYF. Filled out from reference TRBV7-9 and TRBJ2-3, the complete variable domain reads DTGVSQNPRHKITKRGQNVTFRCDPISEHNRLYWYRQTLGQGPEFLTYFQNEAQLEKSRLLSDRFSAERPKGSFSTLEIQRTEQGDSAMYLCASSPGASGLRPSTDTQYFGPGTRLTVL.

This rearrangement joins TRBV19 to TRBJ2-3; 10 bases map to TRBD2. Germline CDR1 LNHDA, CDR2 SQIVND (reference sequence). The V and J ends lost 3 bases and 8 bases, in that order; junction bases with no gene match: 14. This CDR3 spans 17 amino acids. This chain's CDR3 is CASSIPKTSGVAPTQYF. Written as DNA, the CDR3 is TGTGCCAGTAGTATCCCAAAAACTAGCGGGGTCGCTCCTACGCAGTATTTT.

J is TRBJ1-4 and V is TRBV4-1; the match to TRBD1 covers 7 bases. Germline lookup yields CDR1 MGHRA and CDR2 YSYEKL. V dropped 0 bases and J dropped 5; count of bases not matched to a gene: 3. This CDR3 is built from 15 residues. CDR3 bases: TGCGCCAGCAGCCAAGAATGGACAGGAAATGAAAAACTGTTTTTT. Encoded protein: CASSQEWTGNEKLFF.

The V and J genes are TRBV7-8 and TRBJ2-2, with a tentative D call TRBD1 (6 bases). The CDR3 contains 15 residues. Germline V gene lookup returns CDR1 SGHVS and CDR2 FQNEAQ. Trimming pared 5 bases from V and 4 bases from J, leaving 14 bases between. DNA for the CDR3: TGTGCCAGCAGCCTCCCGGGACAAAGCACCGGGGAGCTGTTTTTT. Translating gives CASSLPGQSTGELFF.